These 17 T cell receptor beta chains were sequenced from one sample in a study of Graves' ophthalmopathy and Graves' hyperthyroidism. RNA transcripts provided the template for amplifying TCR beta CDR3 regions. RT-PCR with HTBI primers came first, then second-round multiplex PCR. Each CDR3 protein gets one entry after TCRdb re-called the multiplex PCR reads with MiXCR. This table holds some 370,000 distinct CDR3 sequences, approximately 18% found once. The sample taken for sequencing was peripheral blood. These receptor sequences come from an adult woman with stable Graves' hyperthyroidism.

This clonotype was seen many times. The rearrangement uses TRBV28 and TRBJ1-1; TRBD1 might be the D (6 bases). This CDR3 region has 14 residues. Germline CDR1 reads MDHEN; CDR2 reads SYDVKM. V lost 6 bases and J lost 5, with 16 bases in between. The CDR3 DNA sequence: TGTGCCAGCAGGTCCGCGGGAGGGGGGACTGAAGCTTTCTTT. Its protein product is CASRSAGGGTEAFF.

This clonotype has at least ten counts. The rearrangement links TRBV5-1 to TRBJ2-5; 8 bases map to TRBD2. The junction had 19 bases not matched to a gene; V was cut back by 3 bases and J by 6 bases. CDR1 is SGHRS, CDR2 YFSETQ, per germline. The CDR3 runs to 18 residues. The CDR3 region has the DNA TGCGCCAGCAGCTCGGGGGGGGCAGTACTAGCCCCTGTCCAGACCCAGTACTTC. This encodes CASSSGGAVLAPVQTQYF.

This clonotype showed up many times. The chain has TRBV4-3 and TRBJ1-6, with no clear D. CDR1 and CDR2 (germline): LGHNA, YSLEER. The V gene lost 2 bases and the J gene lost 3 bases, with 14 bases spanning the gap. The CDR3 is 17 amino acids. CDR3 amino acids: CASSQKTGRGYNSPLHF. The CDR3 DNA is TGCGCCAGCAGCCAAAAAACCGGACGGGGCTATAATTCACCCCTCCACTTT.

This clonotype was counted at least ten times. The chain combines TRBV29-1 with TRBJ2-7; unclear D gene. CDR1 is SQVTM and CDR2 is ANQGSEA in the germline V gene. The CDR3 runs to 12 residues. The V gene lost 8 bases and the J gene lost 1 base, with 12 bases spanning the gap. This CDR3 reads CSFTSRSYEQYF. The CDR3 region has the DNA TGCAGCTTCACCAGCAGATCCTACGAGCAGTACTTC.

This clonotype was seen ten or more times. The chain couples TRBV6-1 to TRBJ2-7; 9 nucleotides line up with TRBD1. The germline CDR1 and CDR2 sequences are MNHNS and SASEGT. The CDR3 is made up of 15 amino acids. J gave up 9 bases and V 4 bases, and 13 bases lay outside the gene matches. The CDR3 loop reads CASSGDRDFSFRQYF. In DNA, the CDR3 is TGTGCCAGCAGTGGGGACAGGGACTTCTCCTTTAGGCAGTACTTC.

This clonotype was observed many times. This chain joins TRBV6-2 or TRBV6-3 and TRBJ2-7, with unresolved D. In germline, CDR1 is MNHEY, CDR2 SVGEGT. CDR3 length: 13 residues. The V and J ends lost 7 bases and 2 bases respectively, with 12 bases between them. The CDR3 loop is CASKRPPTYEQYF. CDR3 DNA: TGTGCCAGCAAGAGACCTCCGACCTACGAGCAGTACTTC.

The table lists this clonotype with many counts. The chain employs TRBV12-3 or TRBV12-4 and TRBJ1-1; TRBD1 matches 8 bases. The CDR3 runs to 14 residues. V dropped 6 bases and J dropped 3; count of bases not matched to a gene: 6. CDR3 in amino acids: CASRTGQGDTEAFF. The CDR3 DNA reads as TGTGCCAGCAGAACAGGACAGGGCGACACTGAAGCTTTCTTT.

CDR3 in DNA: TGTGCCAGCTCACCACCAAAGGGGTTGAACACTGAAGCTTTCTTT. This encodes CASSPPKGLNTEAFF. The chain uses TRBV18 and TRBJ1-1, with D maybe TRBD1 (5 bases). Germline CDR1 KGHSH, CDR2 LQKENI. The V and J ends lost 0 bases and 0 bases respectively, with 8 bases between them. This CDR3 contains 15 residues. The whole variable domain, filled in from reference TRBV18 and TRBJ1-1, reads NAGVMQNPRHLVRRRGQEARLRCSPMKGHSHVYWYRQLPEEGLKFMVYLQKENIIDESGMPKERFSAEFPKEGPSILRIQQVVRGDSAAYFCASSPPKGLNTEAFFGQGTRLTVV.

The chain recombines TRBV19 with TRBJ1-5; tentative D call: TRBD1 (5 bases). The germline V gene encodes CDR1 LNHDA and CDR2 SQIVND (reference sequence). The ends were cut back, 8 bases at V and 5 bases at J, with 16 bases in the middle. The CDR3 is 14 amino acids. The CDR3 protein is CASSFRGIHQPQHF. As DNA, the CDR3 is TGTGCCAGTTCTTTTCGGGGGATTCATCAGCCCCAGCATTTT.

Many counts were recorded for this clonotype. The V gene is TRBV12-3 or TRBV12-4, the J gene TRBJ2-4; D gene uncertain. The CDR3 is made up of 14 amino acids. V shed 5 bases and J shed 3 bases, with 11 bases lying between them. The CDR3 bases are TGTGCCAGCAGTCCCTCCTACGGCAAAAACATTCAGTACTTC. Translating gives CASSPSYGKNIQYF.

This clonotype was detected ten times or more. V is TRBV7-3 and J is TRBJ1-1, with 9 bases that match TRBD1. CDR1 SGHTA and CDR2 FQGTGA come from the germline V gene. V shed 2 bases, J shed 5 bases, and the junction held 6 bases outside the gene matches. The CDR3 is made up of 15 amino acids. CDR3 loop: CASSLLGTGKTEAFF. In DNA, the CDR3 is TGTGCCAGCAGCTTACTGGGGACAGGGAAAACTGAAGCTTTCTTT.

Details on this clonotype: A much larger clone sits a single nucleotide away, making a read error possible. CDR3 sequence (DNA): TGTGCCTGCAGTCCAAACAGGGGGCGGGCCGAGCAGTACTTC. It yields the protein CACSPNRGRAEQYF. The chain employs TRBV27 and TRBJ2-7, with TRBD1 matching 9 bases. Germline CDR1 reads MNHEY; CDR2 reads SMNVEV (reference sequence). The CDR3 has 14 residues.

The CDR3 sequence is CASSLALAGVAGELFF. As DNA, the CDR3 is TGCGCCAGCAGCTTGGCCCTAGCGGGAGTAGCCGGGGAGCTGTTTTTT. V usage is TRBV5-1 and J usage is TRBJ2-2; 10 nucleotides line up with TRBD2. The length of the CDR3 is 16 residues. The ends lost 0 bases at V and 6 bases at J; junction bases unmatched: 5. The germline V gene encodes CDR1 SGHRS and CDR2 YFSETQ.

This clonotype was counted ten times or more. V usage is TRBV6-1 and J usage is TRBJ1-1; 8 bases match TRBD1. V was pared by 5 bases and J by 4 bases, with 3 bases of the junction left unmatched. This CDR3 region has 13 residues. The germline CDR1 and CDR2 sequences are MNHNS and SASEGT. CDR3 in DNA: TGTGCCAGCAGTCCGGACAGGGTCACTGAAGCTTTCTTT. Its protein product is CASSPDRVTEAFF.

Ten or more counts support this clonotype. J is TRBJ1-2 and V is TRBV29-1, with D possibly matching TRBD1 (6 bases). In germline, CDR1 is SQVTM, CDR2 ANQGSEA. Trimming pared 5 bases from V and 8 bases from J, leaving 18 bases between. CDR3 size: 13 residues. The CDR3 protein is CSVFKETGGGYTF. CDR3 nucleotide sequence: TGCAGCGTTTTCAAAGAGACAGGCGGGGGCTACACCTTC.

Ten or more counts support this clonotype. The rearrangement joins TRBV7-8 to TRBJ2-2; possibly TRBD2 for D (5 bases). The germline V and J ends were trimmed by 4 bases and 1 base, with 10 bases remaining between them. The CDR3 sequence is 15 residues long. Germline loops: CDR1 SGHVS, CDR2 FQNEAQ. CDR3 protein: CASSSLAGNTGELFF. The CDR3 bases are TGTGCCAGCAGCTCCCTGGCGGGGAACACCGGGGAGCTGTTTTTT.

This clonotype appeared many times. The chain uses TRBV15 and TRBJ2-7; TRBD2 aligns across 7 bases. The CDR3 is 16 amino acids. The V gene's germline CDR1 is LNHNV and CDR2 YYDKDF (reference sequence). V dropped 0 bases and J dropped 6; count of bases not matched to a gene: 11. CDR3 DNA: TGTGCCACCAGCAGAGAGAGAGGGAGGGCGGCGGGCGAGCAGTACTTC. This sequence encodes CATSRERGRAAGEQYF.